The 17 T cell receptor beta chains presented below share a single source sample, sequenced in a study of T-cell memory formation after mild COVID-19 (dated by TCRdb to the early 2020s). The library was built by means of 5' RACE. Sequencing took place on an Illumina NovaSeq 6000. TCRdb handled the public reads itself, with Q25 trimming in fastp and clone calling in MiXCR, and kept productive beta chains. Every CDR3 protein is listed once, alongside the most common genes and DNA of its rows. In this sample the table shows roughly 560,000 distinct CDR3 sequences, about a fifth of which occur a single time. Roughly an eighth of the sample is held by the ten biggest clonotypes. Sequencing input: PBMCs or a T cell subset sorted from them (not recorded which). Receptors originate from an adult woman who had mild COVID-19 (a few samples of this study predate the infection). The sample titles of this study are shuffled in the database, so cell type and time point are left out; the donor was told from shared clones.

This clonotype was counted a few times. The chain has TRBV7-2 and TRBJ1-5; 8 nucleotides align to TRBD1. The CDR3 is made up of 16 amino acids. Per the germline V gene, CDR1 is SGHTA and CDR2 is FQGNSA. V lost 6 bases to trimming and J lost 3 bases; unmatched junction nucleotides: 10. The CDR3 sequence: CASSSAGTGNNQPQHF. Here the CDR3 DNA reads TGTGCCAGCAGTTCCGCCGGGACAGGCAACAATCAGCCCCAGCATTTT.

J is TRBJ2-1 and V is TRBV4-3, with a possible D match to TRBD1 (5 bases). Trimming took 1 base from V and 7 from J, leaving 17 bases between them. The CDR3 consists of 16 residues. Per germline, CDR1 LGHNA and CDR2 YSLEER. The CDR3 here is CASSQGRQIPGNEQFF. CDR3 sequence (DNA): TGCGCCAGCAGCCAAGGGAGACAGATCCCCGGGAATGAGCAGTTCTTC.

This clonotype was seen a handful of times. The V and J genes are TRBV5-1 and TRBJ2-5; 8 nucleotides align to TRBD1. Germline CDR1 reads SGHRS; CDR2 reads YFSETQ. V shed 4 bases and J 2 bases; nucleotides not matched to a gene: 10. The CDR3 is 16 amino acids. CDR3 nucleotide sequence: TGCGCCAGCAGCGACAAGGGACAGGTGCCTCAAGAGACCCAGTACTTC. The encoded protein is CASSDKGQVPQETQYF.

This clonotype was detected a few times. The chain combines TRBV5-5 with TRBJ2-7; no reliable D call. Trimming took off 6 bases at V and 1 base at J, with 14 bases between the two ends. Germline V gene sequence: CDR1 SGHKS, CDR2 YYEKEE (reference sequence). The CDR3 length is 14 residues. CDR3 DNA sequence: TGTGCCAGCAAGGAGTCAGATCCTTCCTACGAGCAGTACTTC. This codes for CASKESDPSYEQYF. The full variable domain, with the rest looked up from reference TRBV5-5 and TRBJ2-7, is DAGVTQSPTHLIKTRGQQVTLRCSPISGHKSVSWYQQVLGQGPQFIFQYYEKEERGRGNFPDRFSARQFPNYSSELNVNALLLGDSALYLCASKESDPSYEQYFGPGTRLTVT.

The chain employs TRBV7-9 and TRBJ1-1, with TRBD1 as a possible D gene (5 bases). From germline, CDR1 is SEHNR and CDR2 FQNEAQ (reference sequence). This CDR3 comprises 13 residues. V was pared by 1 base and J by 6 bases, with 9 bases between. This CDR3 reads CASSLDAGPEAFF. Written as DNA, the CDR3 is TGTGCCAGCAGCTTAGATGCGGGGCCTGAAGCTTTCTTT.

This clonotype was observed once. This chain links TRBV4-1 with TRBJ2-1; 8 bases line up with TRBD2. The CDR3 runs 17 residues. Germline CDR1 reads MGHRA; CDR2 reads YSYEKL. The J segment lost 9 bases and the V segment lost 4 bases, leaving 17 bases of the junction unmatched. The CDR3 DNA is TGCGCCAGCAGCCCCAGGGCCCAACGGACTAGCTTGGGTGAGCAGTTCTTC. Its protein is CASSPRAQRTSLGEQFF.

J is TRBJ2-7 and V is TRBV29-1; TRBD2 matches 10 bases. This CDR3 is 12 amino acids long. Germline values: CDR1 SQVTM, CDR2 ANQGSEA. Trimming cost V 5 bases and J 5 bases; bases outside gene matches: 3. In nucleotides, the CDR3 is TGCAGCGTTTTGGGACTAGCGCACGAGCAGTACTTC. Translating gives CSVLGLAHEQYF.

This clonotype appeared a few times. This chain links TRBV27 with TRBJ2-7, with 9 bases lining up with TRBD1. J was trimmed by 2 bases and V by 7 bases; bases with no gene match: 9. Germline V gives CDR1 MNHEY, CDR2 SMNVEV (reference sequence). This CDR3 has 15 residues. CDR3 bases: TGTGCCAGCACTAAAGACAGGGGGACTACCTACGAGCAGTACTTC. It yields the protein CASTKDRGTTYEQYF.

The chain combines TRBV7-2 with TRBJ2-1; D is uncertain. Germline loops: CDR1 SGHTA, CDR2 FQGNSA. The CDR3 spans 12 residues. The germline V and J ends were trimmed by 1 base and 9 bases, with 7 bases remaining between them. CDR3 residues: CASSLVRTEQFF. CDR3 nucleotides: TGTGCCAGCAGCTTAGTTCGGACTGAGCAGTTCTTC.

The gene calls are TRBV29-1 and TRBJ2-5, with D possibly TRBD1 on 5 matching bases. The CDR3 has 14 amino acids. The V gene's germline CDR1 is SQVTM and CDR2 ANQGSEA. Trimming took 2 bases from V and 4 from J, leaving 14 bases between them. CDR3 DNA: TGCAGCGTTGAATTCGCCAGGGTCAGAGAGACCCAGTACTTC. This gives the protein CSVEFARVRETQYF.

This clonotype was picked up many times. The genes are TRBV5-1 and TRBJ2-7; D is uncertain. The germline V and J ends were trimmed by 1 base and 3 bases, with 11 bases remaining between them. CDR3 size: 14 residues. Germline CDR1 SGHRS, CDR2 YFSETQ. CDR3 loop: CASSLTGIRYEQYF. CDR3 DNA sequence: TGCGCCAGCAGCTTGACGGGTATTCGCTACGAGCAGTACTTC.

This clonotype has more than one count but fewer than ten. The rearrangement links TRBV11-3 to TRBJ2-1; D is ambiguous. The length of the CDR3 is 14 residues. The germline V gene has CDR1 SGHNT and CDR2 YENEEA. V dropped 5 bases and J dropped 9 bases, with 17 bases sitting between them. Here the CDR3 reads CASSNTFALVEQFF. The CDR3 coding sequence is TGTGCCAGCAGCAACACTTTCGCCCTAGTTGAGCAGTTCTTC.

V is TRBV2 and J is TRBJ1-5, with D possibly matching TRBD1 (5 bases). The CDR3 runs to 16 residues. The V gene lost 6 bases and the J gene lost 4 bases, with 19 bases spanning the gap. Germline V gene lookup returns CDR1 SNHLY and CDR2 FYNNEI. The CDR3 region has the DNA TGTGCCAGCAGAGAGGGGACTGGCTTTCGGAATCAGCCCCAGCATTTT. Translated, it gives CASREGTGFRNQPQHF.

This clonotype was counted a few times. This chain uses TRBV7-9 with TRBJ2-1; tentative D call: TRBD2 (6 bases). The CDR3 sequence is 17 residues long. V was clipped by 7 bases and J by 5 bases, with 24 bases between them. The V gene's germline CDR1 is SEHNR and CDR2 FQNEAQ (reference sequence). For the CDR3, the DNA is TGTGCCAGCACCTCATCCGCGGGCGGGGCACCGCACAATGAGCAGTTCTTC. Amino acid sequence: CASTSSAGGAPHNEQFF.

There are a few counts of this clonotype. It is unclear where the CDR3 begins or ends on the DNA, so no DNA is shown, and the CDR3 is as TCRdb lists it. The V call is TRBV19, the J call TRBJ2-1; whether TRBD1, the table's D call, matches the DNA was not checked. The germline V gene has CDR1 LNHDA and CDR2 SQIVND (reference sequence). Counting both end residues, the CDR3 totals 16 amino acids. The CDR3: CATKTEWGTGIGGLNF.

This chain connects TRBV7-9 to TRBJ2-7; unclear D gene. The CDR3 sequence is 13 residues long. Germline CDR1 SEHNR, CDR2 FQNEAQ (reference sequence). Trimming left V 6 bases short and J 0 bases short, with 9 bases between. As DNA, the CDR3 is TGTGCCAGCAGGCCGGCCCCCTCCTACGAGCAGTACTTC. This encodes CASRPAPSYEQYF.

The chain has TRBV5-6 and TRBJ2-3, with a tentative D call TRBD2 (7 bases). V was cut by 3 bases and J by 4 bases, with 18 bases left in between. Per the germline V gene, CDR1 is SGHDT and CDR2 is YYEEEE. The CDR3 runs 16 residues. The CDR3 DNA is TGTGCCAGCAGCTGGGGGGGCACCCCTCTGGCAGATACGCAGTATTTT. It encodes CASSWGGTPLADTQYF. Full variable domain (missing parts from reference TRBV5-6 and TRBJ2-3): DAGVTQSPTHLIKTRGQQVTLRCSPKSGHDTVSWYQQALGQGPQFIFQYYEEEERQRGNFPDRFSGHQFPNYSSELNVNALLLGDSALYLCASSWGGTPLADTQYFGPGTRLTVL.